These 27 T cell receptor beta chains came from one sample sequenced in a study of read filtering for tumor transcriptome and immune sequencing. Molecular barcoded adaptors covering alpha/delta and beta/gamma chains were used on roughly 400 ng RNA. TCRdb re-analysed the reads in MiXCR, keeping a single row per CDR3 protein. The repertoire holds tens of thousands of distinct CDR3 sequences, with roughly a fifth as singletons. The material sequenced was a population of CD138-negative cells sorted from bone marrow. The receptor source for this set is a donor at least 40 years old with multiple myeloma.

This clonotype showed up many times. The chain is built from TRBV5-6 and TRBJ2-1; no clear D gene. The CDR3 is 13 amino acids. V lost 2 bases and J lost 3, with 6 bases in between. Germline V gene lookup returns CDR1 SGHDT and CDR2 YYEEEE. The CDR3, as DNA: TGTGCCAGCAGCTTAACACACTACAATGAGCAGTTCTTC. Its protein product is CASSLTHYNEQFF. Full variable domain (rest looked up from reference TRBV5-6 and TRBJ2-1): DAGVTQSPTHLIKTRGQQVTLRCSPKSGHDTVSWYQQALGQGPQFIFQYYEEEERQRGNFPDRFSGHQFPNYSSELNVNALLLGDSALYLCASSLTHYNEQFFGPGTRLTVL.

The chain uses TRBV20-1 and TRBJ2-1; 10 bases line up with TRBD2. Germline loops: CDR1 DFQATT, CDR2 SNEGSKA (reference sequence). This CDR3 has 17 amino acids. The V segment lost 1 base and the J segment 6 bases; nucleotides outside the gene matches: 12. CDR3 residues: CSARVPQLAGIFNEQFF. The CDR3 DNA reads TGCAGTGCTAGAGTCCCTCAACTAGCGGGAATATTCAATGAGCAGTTCTTC.

CDR3 sequence (DNA): TGTGCCAGCAGTCGAGCGGGGGGGCCTAACGGGGAGCTGTTTTTT. Amino acid sequence: CASSRAGGPNGELFF. The chain employs TRBV2 and TRBJ2-2; 10 bases agree with TRBD2. The V gene end was trimmed by 5 bases and the J gene end by 7 bases; junction bases not matched to a gene: 7. Germline-derived CDR1 and CDR2 are SNHLY and FYNNEI. The CDR3 sequence is 15 residues long. Based on the CDR3 plus reference TRBV2 and TRBJ2-2, the full variable domain is EPEVTQTPSHQVTQMGQEVILRCVPISNHLYFYWYRQILGQKVEFLVSFYNNEISEKSEIFDDQFSVERPDGSNFTLKIRSTKLEDSAMYFCASSRAGGPNGELFFGEGSRLTVL.

The rearrangement joins TRBV6-2 or TRBV6-3 to TRBJ2-1; maybe TRBD2 (6 bases). The CDR3 covers 17 residues. CDR1 is MNHEY, CDR2 SVGEGT, per germline. Trimming stripped 5 bases from V and 3 bases from J, with 20 bases between. The CDR3 protein is CASSRTWLAQNYNEQFF. In DNA, the CDR3 is TGTGCCAGCAGTCGAACCTGGCTAGCGCAAAACTACAATGAGCAGTTCTTC.

In its sample, this clonotype was seen many times. The rearrangement uses TRBV20-1 and TRBJ2-1; 11 nucleotides line up with TRBD2. V lost 3 bases, J lost 4 bases, and 8 bases stayed unmatched. The CDR3 extends over 16 amino acids. CDR1 is DFQATT, CDR2 SNEGSKA, per germline (reference sequence). Written as DNA, the CDR3 is TGCAGTGCTAGGCCCTCGGCTAGCGGGGGGTACAATGAGCAGTTCTTC. It specifies CSARPSASGGYNEQFF.

There are many counts of this clonotype. V usage is TRBV3-1 and J usage is TRBJ2-7, with D uncertain. Germline CDR1 LGHDT, CDR2 YNNKEL (reference sequence). The CDR3 runs 16 residues. The V end lost 3 bases, the J end lost 0 bases, and 15 bases lay between the germline ends. The chain's CDR3 is CASSQRITESSYEQYF. The CDR3 region has the DNA TGTGCCAGCAGCCAGCGGATAACTGAAAGCTCCTACGAGCAGTACTTC.

The V gene is TRBV6-2 or TRBV6-3, the J gene TRBJ2-5, with D perhaps TRBD1 (6 bases). The CDR3 is 14 amino acids. V was pared by 0 bases and J by 3 bases, with 8 bases between. Germline V gene lookup returns CDR1 MNHEY and CDR2 SVGEGT. DNA for the CDR3: TGTGCCAGCAGTTACTCAGGGGGAGAAGAGACCCAGTACTTC. Its translation is CASSYSGGEETQYF.

This clonotype has just a few counts. The gene calls are TRBV20-1 and TRBJ2-6; no firm D call. Trimming took 1 base from V and 0 from J, leaving 13 bases between them. Germline CDR1 and CDR2: DFQATT and SNEGSKA (reference sequence). CDR3 size: 17 residues. CDR3 in DNA: TGCAGTGCTAGAGGGGCAGTGGGAAGCTCTGGGGCCAACGTCCTGACTTTC. The encoded protein is CSARGAVGSSGANVLTF.

Remarks on this clonotype: This may come from a read error, since a much larger clone is one base off. In this CDR3 the conserved last residue, phenylalanine or tryptophan, is missing, so a read error is likely. The chain has TRBV5-1 and TRBJ1-5, with D uncertain. Germline V CDR1 and CDR2: SGHRS, YFSETQ. CDR3 size: 13 residues. The V gene lost 1 base and the J gene lost 5 bases, with 7 bases spanning the gap. The CDR3 here is CASSLNPDQPQHL. As DNA, the CDR3 is TGCGCCAGCAGCTTGAATCCCGATCAGCCCCAGCATCTT.

The table lists this clonotype with a few counts. The chain uses TRBV7-9 and TRBJ2-4; 8 nucleotides line up with TRBD2. Per the germline V gene, CDR1 is SEHNR and CDR2 is FQNEAQ (reference sequence). CDR3 length: 14 residues. Trimming at V came to 5 bases and at J to 8 bases, leaving 8 bases not matched to a gene. DNA of the CDR3: TGTGCCAGCAGCCCCACTAGCGGCAAGGACATTCAGTACTTC. Encoded protein: CASSPTSGKDIQYF.

This clonotype appeared many times. The chain combines TRBV28 with TRBJ2-7; D possibly corresponds to TRBD2 (5 bases). Trimming took 2 bases from V and 6 from J, leaving 11 bases between them. This CDR3 has 13 amino acids. The germline V gene has CDR1 MDHEN and CDR2 SYDVKM. The CDR3 spells CASSLPSQFEQYF. Here the CDR3 DNA reads TGTGCCAGCAGTTTACCTAGCCAGTTCGAGCAGTACTTC. Combining the CDR3 with reference TRBV28 and TRBJ2-7 gives the whole variable domain DVKVTQSSRYLVKRTGEKVFLECVQDMDHENMFWYRQDPGLGLRLIYFSYDVKMKEKGDIPEGYSVSREKKERFSLILESASTNQTSMYLCASSLPSQFEQYFGPGTRLTVT.

This clonotype has ten or more counts. The DNA for the CDR3 is TGCGCCAGCAGCTGGGGGCCCTCTGGGGCCAACGTCCTGACTTTC. Encoded protein: CASSWGPSGANVLTF. This chain joins TRBV5-1 and TRBJ2-6, with D perhaps matching TRBD1 (6 bases). Trimming cost V 3 bases and J 0 bases, with 7 bases left between them. This CDR3 is 15 amino acids long. The germline gives CDR1 SGHRS, CDR2 YFSETQ. Variable domain in full (rest from reference TRBV5-1 and TRBJ2-6): KAGVTQTPRYLIKTRGQQVTLSCSPISGHRSVSWYQQTPGQGLQFLFEYFSETQRNKGNFPGRFSGRQFSNSRSEMNVSTLELGDSALYLCASSWGPSGANVLTFGAGSRLTVL.

This clonotype was counted many times. The rearrangement links TRBV19 to TRBJ2-2, with 14 bases aligning to TRBD2. There are 19 residues in the CDR3. After removal of 6 bases from V and 1 base from J, the junction contained 10 bases not matched to a gene. CDR1 is LNHDA, CDR2 SQIVND, per germline (reference sequence). In DNA, the CDR3 is TGTGCCAGTAGGCCACACCTGACTAGCGGGGGGGAGAACACCGGGGAGCTGTTTTTT. Amino acids: CASRPHLTSGGENTGELFF.

About this clonotype itself: Given a much more abundant clone one base away, this may be a read error. The rearrangement joins TRBV6-6 to TRBJ1-5; D gene ambiguous. The CDR3 length is 13 residues. The V and J ends lost 0 bases and 9 bases respectively, with 9 bases between them. The germline CDR1 and CDR2 sequences are MNHNY and SVGAGI (reference sequence). This CDR3 reads CASSYSGQRPQHF. CDR3 nucleotides: TGTGCCAGCAGTTACTCCGGGCAGCGGCCCCAGCATTTT.

This clonotype has ten or more counts. The chain is built from TRBV5-1 and TRBJ2-7, with D perhaps assigned TRBD1 or TRBD2 (6 bases each). CDR3 length: 15 residues. V was clipped by 1 base and J by 4 bases, with 15 bases between them. CDR1 is SGHRS and CDR2 is YFSETQ in the germline V gene. In DNA, the CDR3 is TGCGCCAGCAGCTTGATCGGGGGCGAATCTTACGAGCAGTACTTC. Protein: CASSLIGGESYEQYF.

The table lists this clonotype with a few counts. This chain uses TRBV5-1 with TRBJ2-7; TRBD1 agrees at 8 bases. This CDR3 has 15 amino acids. Germline lookup yields CDR1 SGHRS and CDR2 YFSETQ. Germline trimming cut 4 bases from V and 7 bases from J; bases unmatched to any gene: 13. CDR3 protein: CASSLEQTGAGEQYF. The CDR3 bases are TGCGCCAGCAGCCTAGAACAGACAGGGGCGGGGGAGCAGTACTTC.

In its sample, this clonotype was seen many times. This rearrangement joins TRBV28 to TRBJ1-1; D gene unclear. V lost 1 base to trimming and J lost 7 bases, with 7 bases between them. CDR1 and CDR2 (germline): MDHEN, SYDVKM. The CDR3 has 12 amino acids. CDR3 nucleotides: TGTGCCAGCAGTTTATTCGAGCGTGAAGCTTTCTTT. Amino acids: CASSLFEREAFF.

This clonotype was observed many times. This sequence joins TRBV7-9 and TRBJ2-3; D possibly corresponds to TRBD1 (6 bases). Per the germline V gene, CDR1 is SEHNR and CDR2 is FQNEAQ (reference sequence). This CDR3 contains 16 residues. Trimming took off 5 bases at V and 3 bases at J, with 18 bases between the two ends. CDR3 protein: CASSPWAGAGTDTQYF. In DNA, the CDR3 is TGTGCCAGCAGCCCATGGGCAGGGGCAGGGACAGATACGCAGTATTTT.

Ten or more counts support this clonotype. The gene calls are TRBV5-5 and TRBJ2-2; D perhaps matches TRBD2 (6 bases). V lost 1 base to trimming and J lost 4 bases, with 14 bases between them. Germline CDR1 SGHKS, CDR2 YYEKEE (reference sequence). The CDR3 extends over 16 amino acids. CDR3 sequence reads: CASSLRGGTGTGELFF. The CDR3 region has the DNA TGTGCCAGCAGCTTGAGAGGAGGGACTGGCACCGGGGAGCTGTTTTTT.

The table lists this clonotype with many counts. The chain joins TRBV9 to TRBJ2-7, with D hard to call. The V end was cut by 0 bases, the J end by 4 bases, with 8 bases between. Germline V lookup: CDR1 SGDLS, CDR2 YYNGEE. The CDR3 extends over 13 amino acids. CDR3 in DNA: TGTGCCAGCAGCGTAGCCGAAAGTTACGAGCAGTACTTC. Translated: CASSVAESYEQYF.

At least ten counts were recorded for this clonotype. This rearrangement joins TRBV5-1 to TRBJ2-3, with TRBD1 as a possible D gene (6 bases). Germline loops: CDR1 SGHRS, CDR2 YFSETQ. This CDR3 spans 16 amino acids. The ends were cut back, 4 bases at V and 0 bases at J, with 15 bases in the middle. CDR3 bases: TGCGCCAGCAGCCCAACCGTGACAGGTAGCACAGATACGCAGTATTTT. Its translation is CASSPTVTGSTDTQYF.

This clonotype was seen at least ten times. This rearrangement joins TRBV27 to TRBJ2-3; 13 bases agree with TRBD2. This CDR3 has 16 amino acids. CDR1 MNHEY and CDR2 SMNVEV come from the germline V gene (reference sequence). J was trimmed by 5 bases and V by 10 bases; bases with no gene match: 12. The CDR3 protein is CATQISGLAGIDTQYF. In DNA form, the CDR3 reads TGTGCCACGCAAATTTCGGGACTAGCGGGAATAGATACGCAGTATTTT.

This clonotype was detected ten times or more. The rearrangement links TRBV7-3 to TRBJ1-1; possible D gene TRBD1, 5 bases. Trimming shortened V by 4 bases and J by 6 bases, and 12 bases separated the two germline ends. Germline V lookup: CDR1 SGHTA, CDR2 FQGTGA. The CDR3 has 13 amino acids. The CDR3 DNA reads as TGTGCCAGCAGCTCCTCGGGAGGGGCTGAAGCTTTCTTT. This sequence encodes CASSSSGGAEAFF.

In its sample, this clonotype was seen a few times. The chain joins TRBV25-1 to TRBJ1-5; D ambiguous. Deletions cut 5 bases from V and 7 bases from J, with 9 bases between. Germline CDR1 is MGHDK and CDR2 is SYGVNS. The CDR3 loop spans 12 amino acids. CDR3: CASSFGGQPQHF. The CDR3 region has the DNA TGTGCCAGCAGTTTTGGTGGACAGCCCCAGCATTTT.

This clonotype was counted ten times or more. The CDR3 reads CSACPGGLNTEAFF. The CDR3 bases are TGCAGCGCTTGCCCGGGGGGCTTGAACACTGAAGCTTTCTTT. This sequence joins TRBV29-1 and TRBJ1-1, with D possibly being TRBD1 (6 bases). The CDR3 extends over 14 amino acids. CDR1 is SQVTM and CDR2 is ANQGSEA in the germline V gene. Trimming cost V 7 bases and J 0 bases, with 15 bases left between them.

The rearrangement joins TRBV28 to TRBJ2-6, with D maybe TRBD2 (6 bases). Per the germline V gene, CDR1 is MDHEN and CDR2 is SYDVKM. The V gene lost 4 bases and the J gene lost 3 bases, with 10 bases spanning the gap. The CDR3 consists of 15 residues. The chain's CDR3 is CASSSEGLGANVLTF. CDR3 in DNA: TGTGCCAGCAGTTCAGAGGGACTTGGGGCCAACGTCCTGACTTTC.

The gene calls are TRBV19 and TRBJ1-5, with D unclear. From germline, CDR1 is LNHDA and CDR2 SQIVND (reference sequence). The CDR3 consists of 14 residues. Trimming left V 0 bases short and J 1 base short, with 4 bases between. For the CDR3, the DNA is TGTGCCAGTAGTATAGAATGGAGCAATCAGCCCCAGCATTTT. Its protein product is CASSIEWSNQPQHF.